This paragraph covers one TCR beta chain sequence. Its antigen target is currently unknown. No much larger clone exists at a distance of one base, and base qualities are not known. Sequencing was performed on an Illumina HiSeq 1500. Through fastp at Q25 and MiXCR, TCRdb rebuilt clones from the public reads, retaining in-frame beta chains. Duplicate CDR3 protein sequences are folded into a single record with the most common DNA and genes. The sample records 680,000 or so distinct CDR3 sequences, roughly 36% of which are singletons. In total, the top ten clones hold more than 2.5% of the sample. The data derive from a study of T cell repertoires in cytomegalovirus infection (dated by TCRdb to between 2018 and 2020). At the level of the whole study: Because public TCR beta signatures pointed to carriage of CMV infection together with the matching HLA type, the HLA type of each donor mattered for the analysis.

Summary of the overall study and its limitations: In the ex vivo response, HLA-C-restricted CMV-specific TCR beta clonotypes were dominant, and in two of eight donors the single most frequent clonotype came from this HLA-C-restricted group. Carriers of CMV infection plus the relevant HLA type were discriminated by the cumulative frequency of public TCR beta family members in the study cohort and in an independent approximately 360-donor cohort.

The CDR3 runs 17 residues from the cysteine to the phenylalanine. CDR3 DNA only is kept here, 51 bases in frame from base 1. The germline V gene (reference sequence) gives CDR1 as SEHNR and CDR2 as FQNEAQ. Between the V and J ends, shortened by 5 bases and 3 bases respectively, the junction contains 21 bases. The sequence links TRBV7-9 to TRBJ2-3; TRBD2 is perhaps the D gene, given 5 matching bases. Source material: PBMCs. The sequence was collected from a human donor in good health (CMV status not recorded). Some clones in this sample may be carry-over from other donors' samples. The DNA sequence is as follows: TGTGCCAGCAGCCCCGGGCCGGGGAACTTTGGGACAGATACGCAGTATTTT. This translates into CASSPGPGNFGTDTQYF.